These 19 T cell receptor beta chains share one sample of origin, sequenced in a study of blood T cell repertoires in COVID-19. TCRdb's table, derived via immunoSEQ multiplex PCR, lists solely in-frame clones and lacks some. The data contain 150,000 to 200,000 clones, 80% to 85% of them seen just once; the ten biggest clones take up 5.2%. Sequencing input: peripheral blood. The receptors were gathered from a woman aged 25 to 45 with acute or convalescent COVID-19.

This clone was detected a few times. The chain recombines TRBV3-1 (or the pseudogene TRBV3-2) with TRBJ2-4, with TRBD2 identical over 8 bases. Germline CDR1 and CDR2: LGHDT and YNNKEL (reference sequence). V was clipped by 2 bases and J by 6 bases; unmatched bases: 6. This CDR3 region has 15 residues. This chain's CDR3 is CASSQQRGRGNIQYF. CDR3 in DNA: TGTGCCAGCAGCCAACAGCGGGGGAGGGGAAACATTCAGTACTTC.

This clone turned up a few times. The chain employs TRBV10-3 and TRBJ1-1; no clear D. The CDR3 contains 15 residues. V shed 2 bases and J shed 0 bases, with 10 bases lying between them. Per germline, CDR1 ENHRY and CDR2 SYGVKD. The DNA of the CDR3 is TGTGCCATCAGTGAGCCCAGACTGGTGAACACTGAAGCTTTCTTT. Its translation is CAISEPRLVNTEAFF.

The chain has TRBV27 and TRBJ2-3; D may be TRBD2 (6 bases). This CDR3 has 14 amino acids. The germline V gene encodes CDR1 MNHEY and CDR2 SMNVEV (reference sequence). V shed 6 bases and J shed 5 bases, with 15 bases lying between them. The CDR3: CASSPGTERDTQYF. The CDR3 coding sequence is TGTGCCAGCAGCCCCGGGACTGAACGAGATACGCAGTATTTT.

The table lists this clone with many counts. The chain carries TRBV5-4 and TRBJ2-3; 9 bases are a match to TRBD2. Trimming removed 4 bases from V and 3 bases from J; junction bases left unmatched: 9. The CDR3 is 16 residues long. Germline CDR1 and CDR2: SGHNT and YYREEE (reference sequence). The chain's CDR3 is CASSPVAGARTDTQYF. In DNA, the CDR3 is TGTGCCAGCAGCCCAGTAGCGGGAGCGAGGACAGATACGCAGTATTTT.

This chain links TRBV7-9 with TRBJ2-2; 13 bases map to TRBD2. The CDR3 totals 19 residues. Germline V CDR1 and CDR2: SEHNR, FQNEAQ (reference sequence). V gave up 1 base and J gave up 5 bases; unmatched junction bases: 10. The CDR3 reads CASSLGRTSGRRGTGELFF. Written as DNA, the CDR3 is TGTGCCAGCAGCTTAGGCCGGACTAGCGGGAGAAGAGGGACCGGGGAGCTGTTTTTT.

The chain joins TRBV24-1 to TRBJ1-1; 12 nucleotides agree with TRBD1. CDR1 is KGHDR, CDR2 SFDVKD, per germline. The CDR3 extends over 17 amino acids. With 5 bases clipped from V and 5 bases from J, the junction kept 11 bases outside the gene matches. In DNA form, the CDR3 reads TGTGCCACCAGTGCCAATCCGGGACAGGGGGCTCGAACTGAAGCTTTCTTT. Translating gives CATSANPGQGARTEAFF.

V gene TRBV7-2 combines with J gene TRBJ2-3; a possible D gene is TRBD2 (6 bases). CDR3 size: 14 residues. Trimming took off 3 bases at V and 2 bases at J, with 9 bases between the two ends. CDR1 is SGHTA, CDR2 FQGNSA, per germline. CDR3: CASSFSGVTDTQYF. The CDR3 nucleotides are TGTGCCAGCAGCTTCTCGGGGGTCACAGATACGCAGTATTTT.

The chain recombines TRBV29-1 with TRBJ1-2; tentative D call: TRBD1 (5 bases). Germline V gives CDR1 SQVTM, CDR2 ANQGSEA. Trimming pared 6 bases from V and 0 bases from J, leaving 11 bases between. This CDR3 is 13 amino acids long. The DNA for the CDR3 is TGCAGCGTGCTGACAGTGCCTAACTATGGCTACACCTTC. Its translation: CSVLTVPNYGYTF.

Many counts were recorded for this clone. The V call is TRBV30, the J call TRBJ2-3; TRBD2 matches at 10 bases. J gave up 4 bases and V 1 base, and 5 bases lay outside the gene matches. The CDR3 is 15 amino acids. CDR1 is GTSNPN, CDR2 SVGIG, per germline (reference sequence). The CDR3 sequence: CAWSEREGDADTQYF. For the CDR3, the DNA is TGTGCCTGGAGTGAGCGGGAGGGCGATGCAGATACGCAGTATTTT. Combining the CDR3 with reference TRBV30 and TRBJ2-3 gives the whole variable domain SQTIHQWPATLVQPVGSPLSLECTVEGTSNPNLYWYRQAAGRGLQLLFYSVGIGQISSEVPQNLSASRPQDRQFILSSKKLLLSDSGFYLCAWSEREGDADTQYFGPGTRLTVL.

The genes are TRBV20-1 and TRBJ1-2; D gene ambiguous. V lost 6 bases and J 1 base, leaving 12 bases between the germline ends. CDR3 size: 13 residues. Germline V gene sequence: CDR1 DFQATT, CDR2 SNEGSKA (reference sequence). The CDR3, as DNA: TGCAGTGCCAGTTTACGGGTTAACTATGGCTACACCTTC. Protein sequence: CSASLRVNYGYTF.

The CDR3 here is CASSLGWGQPQHF. CDR3 coding DNA: TGTGCCAGCAGCTTAGGGTGGGGCCAGCCCCAGCATTTT. J is TRBJ1-5 and V is TRBV7-2, with D possibly matching TRBD1 (5 bases). CDR3 length: 13 amino acids. The germline V gene encodes CDR1 SGHTA and CDR2 FQGNSA. V dropped 1 base and J dropped 7 bases, with 8 bases sitting between them. Looking up the rest from reference TRBV7-2 and TRBJ1-5 gives the full variable domain: GAGVSQSPSNKVTEKGKDVELRCDPISGHTALYWYRQSLGQGLEFLIYFQGNSAPDKSGLPSDRFSAERTGGSVSTLTIQRTQQEDSAVYLCASSLGWGQPQHFGDGTRLSIL.

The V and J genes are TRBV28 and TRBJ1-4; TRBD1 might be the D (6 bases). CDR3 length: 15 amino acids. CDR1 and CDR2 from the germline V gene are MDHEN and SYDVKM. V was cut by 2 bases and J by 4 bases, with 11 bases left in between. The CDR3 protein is CASSLTTGRNEKLFF. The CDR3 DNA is TGTGCCAGCAGTTTAACGACAGGACGTAATGAAAAACTGTTTTTT.

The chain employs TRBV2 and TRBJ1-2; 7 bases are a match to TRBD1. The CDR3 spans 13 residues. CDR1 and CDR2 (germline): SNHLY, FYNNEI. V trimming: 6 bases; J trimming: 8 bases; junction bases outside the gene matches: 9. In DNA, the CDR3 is TGTGCCAGCAGCCGAGGGGGCGCAGGGGGCTACACCTTC. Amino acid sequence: CASSRGGAGGYTF.

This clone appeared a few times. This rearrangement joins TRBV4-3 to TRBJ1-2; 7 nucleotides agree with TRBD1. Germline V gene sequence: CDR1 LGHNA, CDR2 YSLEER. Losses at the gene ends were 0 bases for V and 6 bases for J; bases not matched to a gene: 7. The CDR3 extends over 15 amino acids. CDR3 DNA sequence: TGCGCCAGCAGCCAAGAGGTGCAGGGGGGTGATGGCTACACCTTC. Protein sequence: CASSQEVQGGDGYTF.

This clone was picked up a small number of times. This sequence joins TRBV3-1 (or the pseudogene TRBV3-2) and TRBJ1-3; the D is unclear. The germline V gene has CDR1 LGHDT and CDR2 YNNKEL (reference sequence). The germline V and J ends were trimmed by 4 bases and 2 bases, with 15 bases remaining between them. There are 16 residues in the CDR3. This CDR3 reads CASSPPGGGTGNTIYF. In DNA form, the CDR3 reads TGTGCCAGCAGCCCTCCGGGTGGAGGAACTGGAAACACCATATATTTT.

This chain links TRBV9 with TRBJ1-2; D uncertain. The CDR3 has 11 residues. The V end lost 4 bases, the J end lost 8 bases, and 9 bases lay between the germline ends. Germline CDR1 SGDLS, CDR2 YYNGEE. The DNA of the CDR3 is TGTGCCAGCAGCCATCGTCGGGGCTACACCTTC. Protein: CASSHRRGYTF.

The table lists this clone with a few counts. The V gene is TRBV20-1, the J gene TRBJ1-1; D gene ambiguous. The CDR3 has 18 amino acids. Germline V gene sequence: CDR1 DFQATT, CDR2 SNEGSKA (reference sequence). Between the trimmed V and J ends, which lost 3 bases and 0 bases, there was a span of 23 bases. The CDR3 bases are TGCAGTGCTAGTGGGCTCCGTCGGAGGGAAGTAATGAACACTGAAGCTTTCTTT. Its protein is CSASGLRRREVMNTEAFF.

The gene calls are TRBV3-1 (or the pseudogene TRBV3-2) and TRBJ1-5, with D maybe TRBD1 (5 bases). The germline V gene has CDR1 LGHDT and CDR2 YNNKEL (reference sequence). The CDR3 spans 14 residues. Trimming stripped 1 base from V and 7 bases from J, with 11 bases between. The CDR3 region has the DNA TGTGCCAGCAGCCAAGCCAGGGCCGGCCAGCCCCAGCATTTT. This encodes CASSQARAGQPQHF.

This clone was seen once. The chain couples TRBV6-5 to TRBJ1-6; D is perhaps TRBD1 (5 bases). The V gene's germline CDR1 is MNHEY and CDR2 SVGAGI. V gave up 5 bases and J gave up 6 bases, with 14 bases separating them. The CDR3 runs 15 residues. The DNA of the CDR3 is TGTGCCAGCAGTCTAATGACAGCCAGTAATTCACCCCTCCACTTT. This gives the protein CASSLMTASNSPLHF.